This T cell receptor beta chain was sequenced during a study of T-cell memory formation after mild COVID-19. Whole-study findings and limits: The CD4+ clones that contracted clustered mainly within CM and EM, and the CD8+ clones concentrated in EMRA. Memory sampled before infection contained some responding clones, suggesting cross-reactive memory joined.

With respect to this clonotype: The antigen is unknown.

The J segment lost 1 base and the V segment lost 1 base, leaving 1 base of the junction unmatched. Germline assignment: CDR1 LGHDT and CDR2 YNNKEL (reference sequence). This CDR3 has 15 amino acids. Each CDR3 protein is one row after TCRdb ran MiXCR on the 5' RACE reads. This sample yields 350,000 to 500,000 distinct CDR3 sequences, of which approximately 18% are seen a single time; around a fifth belongs to the top ten. The sequencing sample was made of PBMCs or a T cell subset sorted from them (not recorded which). The V call is TRBV3-1, the J call TRBJ2-4; TRBD2 agrees at 7 bases. The sequence came from a young man who had mild COVID-19 (a few samples of this study predate the infection). Cell type and time point are not known. The CDR3 nucleotides are TGTGCCAGCAGCCAAGTCGGGAGGGCCAAAAACATTCAGTACTTC. This codes for CASSQVGRAKNIQYF.